Listed below are T cell receptor beta chains from one sample, sequenced in a study of T cells after yellow fever vaccination. TCRdb re-derived calls from the 5' RACE reads in MiXCR, one entry per CDR3 protein. The sample includes some 390,000 distinct CDR3 sequences, roughly 20% of them seen just once. The sequencing here drew on PBMCs, taken before the yellow fever booster vaccination. Every receptor here comes from a man aged 18 to 29 who received the YFV17D yellow fever vaccine. CDR3s include the opening cysteine and the closing phenylalanine or tryptophan.

TRBV2 CASSELTYEQFF
TRBV5-1 CASSSYGQGPGYTF
TRBV10-3 CAIGDRDRSAEAFF
TRBV7-6 CASSLDPSGQQPQHF
TRBV7-8 CASTYGLAGGNTQYF
TRBV5-1 CASNSGPGYEQYF
TRBV12-3/TRBV12-4 CASSLRPNEQFF
TRBV24-1 CATSDQGEETQYF
TRBV20-1 CSARGGPGDTEAFF
TRBV24-1 CATRPGRSTLAKNIQYF
TRBV27 CASRPWGSSYEQYF
TRBV5-1 CASRMGQGATGELFF
TRBV27 CASSLSSGWVEQYF
TRBV11-2 CASSLTSGGGTQYF
TRBV27 CASSPPTPPKAGELFF
TRBV5-6 CASSFSFRGAFTDTQYF
TRBV5-1 CASSAGTGKNTEAFF
TRBV29-1 CSVEDLRRAQETQYF
TRBV25-1 CASRGYRTEAFF
TRBV27 CASSYTSTGELFF
TRBV7-3 CASSLSGTGLTGELFF
TRBV13 CASRMTGSSYGYTF